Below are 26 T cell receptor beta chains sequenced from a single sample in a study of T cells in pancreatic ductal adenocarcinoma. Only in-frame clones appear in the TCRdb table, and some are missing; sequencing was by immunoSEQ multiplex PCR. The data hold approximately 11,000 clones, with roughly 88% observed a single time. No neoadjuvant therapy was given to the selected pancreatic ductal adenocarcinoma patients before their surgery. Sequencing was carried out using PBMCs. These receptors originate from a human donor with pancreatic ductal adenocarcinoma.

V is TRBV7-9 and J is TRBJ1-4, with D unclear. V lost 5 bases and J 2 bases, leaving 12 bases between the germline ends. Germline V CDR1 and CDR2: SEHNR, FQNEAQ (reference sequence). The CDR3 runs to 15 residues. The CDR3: CASSLLSGTNEKLFF. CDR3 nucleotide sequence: TGTGCCAGCAGCCTCCTCTCGGGTACTAATGAAAAACTGTTTTTT. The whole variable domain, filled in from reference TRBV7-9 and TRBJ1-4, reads DTGVSQNPRHKITKRGQNVTFRCDPISEHNRLYWYRQTLGQGPEFLTYFQNEAQLEKSRLLSDRFSAERPKGSFSTLEIQRTEQGDSAMYLCASSLLSGTNEKLFFGSGTQLSVL.

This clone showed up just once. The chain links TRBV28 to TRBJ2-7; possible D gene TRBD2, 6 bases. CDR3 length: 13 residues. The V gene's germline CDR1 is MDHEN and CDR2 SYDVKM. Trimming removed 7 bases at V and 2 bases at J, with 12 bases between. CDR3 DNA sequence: TGTGCCAGCAATGGGGACTCCGCCTACGAGCAGTACTTC. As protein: CASNGDSAYEQYF.

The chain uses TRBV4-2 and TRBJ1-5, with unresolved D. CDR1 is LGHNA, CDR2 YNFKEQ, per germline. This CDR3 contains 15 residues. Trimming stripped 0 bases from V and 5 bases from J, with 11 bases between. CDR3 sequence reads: CASSQDPRNDQPQHF. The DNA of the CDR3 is TGTGCCAGCAGCCAAGATCCAAGAAATGATCAGCCCCAGCATTTT.

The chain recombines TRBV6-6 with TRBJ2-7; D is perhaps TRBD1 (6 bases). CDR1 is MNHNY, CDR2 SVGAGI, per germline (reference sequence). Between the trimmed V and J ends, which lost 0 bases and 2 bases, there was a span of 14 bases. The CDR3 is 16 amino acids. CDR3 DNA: TGTGCCAGCAGTTACTCGACGCTCGGGACAACCTACGAGCAGTACTTC. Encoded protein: CASSYSTLGTTYEQYF.

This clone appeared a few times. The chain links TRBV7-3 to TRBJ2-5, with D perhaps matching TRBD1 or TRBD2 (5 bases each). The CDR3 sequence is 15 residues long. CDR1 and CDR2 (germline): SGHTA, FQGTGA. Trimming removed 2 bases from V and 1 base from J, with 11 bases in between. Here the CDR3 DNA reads TGTGCCAGCAGCTTAGACTGGGGGTTCCAAGAGACCCAGTACTTC. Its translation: CASSLDWGFQETQYF.

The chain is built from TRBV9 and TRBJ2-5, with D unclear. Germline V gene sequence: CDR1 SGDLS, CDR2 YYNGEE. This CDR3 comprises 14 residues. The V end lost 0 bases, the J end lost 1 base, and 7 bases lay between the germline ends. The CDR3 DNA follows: TGTGCCAGCAGCGTAGGGGCCACCCAAGAGACCCAGTACTTC. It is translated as CASSVGATQETQYF.

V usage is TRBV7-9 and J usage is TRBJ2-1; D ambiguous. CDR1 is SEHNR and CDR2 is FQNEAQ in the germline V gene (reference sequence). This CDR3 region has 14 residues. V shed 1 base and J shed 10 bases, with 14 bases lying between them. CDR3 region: CASSLGGFGSEQFF. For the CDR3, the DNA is TGTGCCAGCAGCTTAGGAGGCTTTGGCAGCGAGCAGTTCTTC. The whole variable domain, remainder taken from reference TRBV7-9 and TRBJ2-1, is DTGVSQNPRHKITKRGQNVTFRCDPISEHNRLYWYRQTLGQGPEFLTYFQNEAQLEKSRLLSDRFSAERPKGSFSTLEIQRTEQGDSAMYLCASSLGGFGSEQFFGPGTRLTVL.

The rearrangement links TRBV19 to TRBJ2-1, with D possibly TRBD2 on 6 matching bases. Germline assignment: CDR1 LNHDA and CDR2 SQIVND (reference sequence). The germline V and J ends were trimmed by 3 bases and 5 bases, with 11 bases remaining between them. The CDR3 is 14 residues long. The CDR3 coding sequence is TGTGCCAGTAGTATGACAACGGGGGACAATGAGCAGTTCTTC. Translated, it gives CASSMTTGDNEQFF. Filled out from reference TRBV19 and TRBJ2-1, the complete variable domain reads DGGITQSPKYLFRKEGQNVTLSCEQNLNHDAMYWYRQDPGQGLRLIYYSQIVNDFQKGDIAEGYSVSREKKESFPLTVTSAQKNPTAFYLCASSMTTGDNEQFFGPGTRLTVL.

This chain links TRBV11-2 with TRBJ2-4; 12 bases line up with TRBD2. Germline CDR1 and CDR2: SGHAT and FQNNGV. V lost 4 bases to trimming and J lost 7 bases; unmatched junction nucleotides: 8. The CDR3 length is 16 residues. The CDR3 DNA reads TGTGCCAGCAGCTCCCTAGCGGGAGGGTCTAGGAACATTCAGTACTTC. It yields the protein CASSSLAGGSRNIQYF. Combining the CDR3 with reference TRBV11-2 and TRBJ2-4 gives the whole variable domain EAGVAQSPRYKIIEKRQSVAFWCNPISGHATLYWYQQILGQGPKLLIQFQNNGVVDDSQLPKDRFSAERLKGVDSTLKIQPAKLEDSAVYLCASSSLAGGSRNIQYFGAGTRLSVL.

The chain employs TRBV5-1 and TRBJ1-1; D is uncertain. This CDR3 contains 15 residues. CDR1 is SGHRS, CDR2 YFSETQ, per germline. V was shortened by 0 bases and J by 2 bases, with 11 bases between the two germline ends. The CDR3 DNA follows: TGCGCCAGCAGCTTGGAGGGCAGCTATAACACTGAAGCTTTCTTT. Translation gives CASSLEGSYNTEAFF.

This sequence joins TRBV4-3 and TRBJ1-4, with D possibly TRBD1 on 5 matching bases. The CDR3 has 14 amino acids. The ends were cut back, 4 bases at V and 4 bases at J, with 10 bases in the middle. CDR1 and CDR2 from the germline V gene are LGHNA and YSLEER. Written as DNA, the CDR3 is TGCGCCAGCAGCCCCCAGGGAAATAATGAAAAACTGTTTTTT. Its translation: CASSPQGNNEKLFF.

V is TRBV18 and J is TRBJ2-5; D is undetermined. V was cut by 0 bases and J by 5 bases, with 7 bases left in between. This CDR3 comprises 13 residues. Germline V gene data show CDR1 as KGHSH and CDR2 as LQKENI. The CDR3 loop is CASSPPTLETQYF. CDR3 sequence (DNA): TGTGCCAGCTCACCACCGACTCTGGAGACCCAGTACTTC.

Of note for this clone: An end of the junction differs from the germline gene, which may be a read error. This chain's CDR3 is CASSPPGQGNAEVFF. As DNA, the CDR3 is TGTGCCAGCTCACCACCGGGACAGGGGAACGCTGAAGTTTTCTTT. The rearrangement joins TRBV18 to TRBJ1-1; TRBD1 matches 10 bases. CDR1 is KGHSH, CDR2 LQKENI, per germline. CDR3 size: 15 residues.

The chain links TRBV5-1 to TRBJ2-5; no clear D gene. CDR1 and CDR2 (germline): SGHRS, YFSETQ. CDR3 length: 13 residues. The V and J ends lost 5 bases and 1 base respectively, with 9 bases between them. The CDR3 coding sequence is TGCGCCAGCAGGCCTACGGCCCAAGAGACCCAGTACTTC. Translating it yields CASRPTAQETQYF.

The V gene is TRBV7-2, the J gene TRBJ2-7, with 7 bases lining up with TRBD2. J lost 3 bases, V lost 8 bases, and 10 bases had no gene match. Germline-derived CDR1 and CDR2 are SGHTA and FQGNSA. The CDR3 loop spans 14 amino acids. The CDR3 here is CASLSGGGDYEQYF. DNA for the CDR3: TGTGCCAGCCTTTCGGGCGGGGGTGACTACGAGCAGTACTTC.

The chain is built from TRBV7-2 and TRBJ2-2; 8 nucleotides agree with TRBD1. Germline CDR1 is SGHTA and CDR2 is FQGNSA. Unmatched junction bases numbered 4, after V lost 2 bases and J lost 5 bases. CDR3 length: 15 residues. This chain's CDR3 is CASSLRTGRTGELFF. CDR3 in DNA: TGTGCCAGCAGCTTACGGACAGGGAGGACCGGGGAGCTGTTTTTT.

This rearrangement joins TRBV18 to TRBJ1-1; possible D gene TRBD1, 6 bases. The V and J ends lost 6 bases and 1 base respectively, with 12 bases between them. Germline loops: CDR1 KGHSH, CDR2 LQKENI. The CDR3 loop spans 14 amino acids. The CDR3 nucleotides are TGTGCCAGCTCCCTTGGACAGAAGAACACTGAAGCTTTCTTT. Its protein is CASSLGQKNTEAFF.

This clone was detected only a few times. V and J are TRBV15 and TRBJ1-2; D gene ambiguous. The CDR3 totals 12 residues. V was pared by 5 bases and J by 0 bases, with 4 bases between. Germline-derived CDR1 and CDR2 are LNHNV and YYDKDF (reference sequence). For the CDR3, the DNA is TGTGCCACCAGCGCCACTAACTATGGCTACACCTTC. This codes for CATSATNYGYTF.

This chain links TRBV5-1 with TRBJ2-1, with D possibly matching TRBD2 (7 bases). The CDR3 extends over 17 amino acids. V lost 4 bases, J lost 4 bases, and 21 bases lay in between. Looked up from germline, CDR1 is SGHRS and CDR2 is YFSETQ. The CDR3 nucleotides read TGCGCCAGCAGCCCTTGGGGGGGCCTTGGGGTTTACAATGAGCAGTTCTTC. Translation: CASSPWGGLGVYNEQFF.

In DNA form, the CDR3 reads TGTGCCAGCAGCTTGGCCCTTGGGGACGGGAACACTGAAGCTTTCTTT. Amino acid sequence: CASSLALGDGNTEAFF. The genes are TRBV7-2 and TRBJ1-1, with a weak D call TRBD1 (5 bases). The CDR3 runs 16 residues. In germline, CDR1 is SGHTA, CDR2 FQGNSA. Trimming took 3 bases from V and 1 from J, leaving 15 bases between them. The whole variable domain, remainder taken from reference TRBV7-2 and TRBJ1-1, is GAGVSQSPSNKVTEKGKDVELRCDPISGHTALYWYRQSLGQGLEFLIYFQGNSAPDKSGLPSDRFSAERTGGSVSTLTIQRTQQEDSAVYLCASSLALGDGNTEAFFGQGTRLTVV.

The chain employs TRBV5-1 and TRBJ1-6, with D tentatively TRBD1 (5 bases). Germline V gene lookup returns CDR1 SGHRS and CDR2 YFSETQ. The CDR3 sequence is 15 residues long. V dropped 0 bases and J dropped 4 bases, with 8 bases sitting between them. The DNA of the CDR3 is TGCGCCAGCAGCTTGGGTCAGGGTTATAATTCACCCCTCCACTTT. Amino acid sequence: CASSLGQGYNSPLHF. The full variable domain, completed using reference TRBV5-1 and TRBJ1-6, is KAGVTQTPRYLIKTRGQQVTLSCSPISGHRSVSWYQQTPGQGLQFLFEYFSETQRNKGNFPGRFSGRQFSNSRSEMNVSTLELGDSALYLCASSLGQGYNSPLHFGNGTRLTVT.

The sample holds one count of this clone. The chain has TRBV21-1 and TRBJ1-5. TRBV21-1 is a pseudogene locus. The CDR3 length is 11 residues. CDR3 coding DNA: TGTGCCAGCAGCAATGGGGGACCCCAGCATTTT. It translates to CASSNGGPQHF.

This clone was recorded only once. CDR3 sequence: CASSLDGSGQYF. The CDR3 nucleotides are TGTGCCAGCAGCTTAGACGGAAGTGGGCAGTACTTC. This chain connects TRBV7-9 to TRBJ2-7; the D is unclear. V lost 1 base and J 9 bases, leaving 10 bases between the germline ends. CDR3 length: 12 amino acids. CDR1 is SEHNR, CDR2 FQNEAQ, per germline (reference sequence). The full variable domain, its missing parts supplied by reference TRBV7-9 and TRBJ2-7, is DTGVSQNPRHKITKRGQNVTFRCDPISEHNRLYWYRQTLGQGPEFLTYFQNEAQLEKSRLLSDRFSAERPKGSFSTLEIQRTEQGDSAMYLCASSLDGSGQYFGPGTRLTVT.

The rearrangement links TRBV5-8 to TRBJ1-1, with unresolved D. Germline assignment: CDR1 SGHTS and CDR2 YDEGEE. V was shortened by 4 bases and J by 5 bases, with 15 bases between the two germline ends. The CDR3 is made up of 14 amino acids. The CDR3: CASSRRSRWTEAFF. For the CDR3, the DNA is TGTGCCAGCAGCCGACGATCGAGATGGACTGAAGCTTTCTTT.

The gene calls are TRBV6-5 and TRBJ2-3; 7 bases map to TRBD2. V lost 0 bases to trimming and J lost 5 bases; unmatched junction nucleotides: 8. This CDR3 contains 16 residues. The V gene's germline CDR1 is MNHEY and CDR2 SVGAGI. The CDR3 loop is CASSYSNRGGLDTQYF. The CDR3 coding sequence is TGTGCCAGCAGTTACTCGAATCGCGGGGGATTAGATACGCAGTATTTT.

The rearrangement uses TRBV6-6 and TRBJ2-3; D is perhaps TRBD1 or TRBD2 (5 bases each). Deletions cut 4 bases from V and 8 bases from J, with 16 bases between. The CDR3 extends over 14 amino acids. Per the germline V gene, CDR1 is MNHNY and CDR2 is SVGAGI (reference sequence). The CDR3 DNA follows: TGTGCCAGCAGTTGGGACCCTACGGAGACTACGCAGTATTTT. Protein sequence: CASSWDPTETTQYF.